This TCR beta chain is drawn from a study of OX40 agonist ivuxolimab in advanced cancers. For context, the study as a whole: The costimulatory receptor OX40 (CD134) was targeted by ivuxolimab, a fully human IgG2 agonistic monoclonal antibody. Intravenous ivuxolimab was administered to patients every 2 weeks at six dose levels: 0.01, 0.1, 0.3, 1.5, 3 and 10 mg/kg. Of the 50 to 55 patients in dose escalation, around 20 had hepatocellular carcinoma, about 15 had melanoma, 9 had renal cell carcinoma and 9 had head and neck cancer. The dose-escalation cohort was about 87% male with a mean age of approximately 60 years, ranging from roughly 20 to 80. Patients were allowed to have had prior anti-PD-1, anti-PD-L1 or anti-CTLA-4 therapy, and around 43% of the dose-escalation patients had been treated with checkpoint inhibitors. Partial responses occurred in three dose-escalation patients: two with cutaneous melanoma and one with hepatocellular carcinoma. The purpose of peripheral TCRbeta sequencing was to test whether ivuxolimab changed TCR sequence diversity and led to clonal T-cell expansion. The paper covers the monotherapy dose-escalation part of the phase I ivuxolimab trial, which included N ≈ 57 patients.

Study-level results and caveats: Partial responders in the 0.1-3.0 mg/kg groups had among the lowest normalized peripheral clonal expansion, especially among CD8+ T cells. After ivuxolimab, expanded clones were on average more numerous among CD8+ T cells than among CD4+ T cells. At doses from 0.1 to 3.0 mg/kg, clonal expansion was seen in both CD4+ and CD8+ blood T cells between baseline and week 6. Low levels of normalized T-cell clonal expansion were also seen in some nonresponding patients. The antigen specificity of the clonally expanded peripheral T cells was not determined.

Concerning this clone: The target of this receptor is not known. Within one base of it there is no much larger clone, and no base qualities were kept.

The trial excluded patients who had a history of autoimmune disease or who were on systemic immunosuppression. Peripheral blood for TCR sequencing was collected from all dose cohorts at baseline, on cycle 4 day 1, and on cycle 7 day 1. The samples were taken from a phase I, first-in-human, multicenter, open-label dose-escalation trial of ivuxolimab. Adults with locally advanced or metastatic head and neck squamous cell, hepatocellular, melanoma or renal cell carcinoma were enrolled in the trial. CD4+ and CD8+ T cells were sorted separately from peripheral blood before TCR sequencing. The junction shows trimming of 2 bases on V and 0 bases on J, and the gene matches do not reach 5 bases of it. Sequences MDHEN (CDR1) and SYDVKM (CDR2) are obtained from the germline V gene. The CDR3, cysteine through phenylalanine, is 17 amino acids long. Just CDR3 DNA is preserved here, 51 bases in frame from base 1.

To sequence the TCRbeta CDR3 region, genomic DNA was isolated from the sorted cells. The immunoSEQ Assay was used to sequence the TCRbeta CDR3 regions. This immuneACCESS table, as held by TCRdb, lists in-frame sequences with V and J called but not all clones. Of the missing ones, under half trace to an unresolved V gene in checked studies; the others have no known cause. The sample contains fewer than 60,000 clones, 82% of them found a single time. Under 4.5% of the sample lies in the top ten. This sample comprised CD4+ or CD8+ T cells sorted from blood, obtained in a trial of the OX40 agonist ivuxolimab. The V gene is TRBV28 and the J gene is TRBJ2-3; 10 junctional bases match TRBD2. The origin of this receptor is an adult with an advanced solid tumor such as melanoma, head and neck, liver or kidney cancer. The DNA sequence is given as TGTGCCAGCAGTTTACCCGGACTAGCGGCTAGCACAGATACGCAGTATTTT. Its protein product is CASSLPGLAASTDTQYF.